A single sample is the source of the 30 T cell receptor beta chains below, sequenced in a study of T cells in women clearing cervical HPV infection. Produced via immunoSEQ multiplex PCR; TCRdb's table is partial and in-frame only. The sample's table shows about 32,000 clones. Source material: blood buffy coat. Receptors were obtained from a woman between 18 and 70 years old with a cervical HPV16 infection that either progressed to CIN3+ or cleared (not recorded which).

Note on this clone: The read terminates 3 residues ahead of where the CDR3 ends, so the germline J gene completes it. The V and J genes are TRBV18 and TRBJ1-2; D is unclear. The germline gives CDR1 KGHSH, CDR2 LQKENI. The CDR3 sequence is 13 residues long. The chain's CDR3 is CASSPPEGPGYTF. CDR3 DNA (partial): TGTGCCAGCTCACCACCGGAAGGGCCCGGC.

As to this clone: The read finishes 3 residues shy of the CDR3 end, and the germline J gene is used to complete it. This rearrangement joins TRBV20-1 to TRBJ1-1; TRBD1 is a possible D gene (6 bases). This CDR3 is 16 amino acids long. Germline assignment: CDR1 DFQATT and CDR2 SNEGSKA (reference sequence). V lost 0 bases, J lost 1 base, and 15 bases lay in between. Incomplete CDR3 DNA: TGCAGTGCTAGAGATCAGACAGGCGGCTGGAACACTGAA. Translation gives CSARDQTGGWNTE. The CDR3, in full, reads CSARDQTGGWNTEAFF.

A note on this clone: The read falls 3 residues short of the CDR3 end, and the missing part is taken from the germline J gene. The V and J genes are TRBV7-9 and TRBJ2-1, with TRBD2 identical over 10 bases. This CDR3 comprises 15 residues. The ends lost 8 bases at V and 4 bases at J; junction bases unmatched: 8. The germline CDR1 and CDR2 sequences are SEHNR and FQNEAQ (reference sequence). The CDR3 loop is CASGYSGGLYNEQFF. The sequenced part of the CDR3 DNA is TGTGCCAGCGGCTATAGCGGGGGGCTGTACAATGAG.

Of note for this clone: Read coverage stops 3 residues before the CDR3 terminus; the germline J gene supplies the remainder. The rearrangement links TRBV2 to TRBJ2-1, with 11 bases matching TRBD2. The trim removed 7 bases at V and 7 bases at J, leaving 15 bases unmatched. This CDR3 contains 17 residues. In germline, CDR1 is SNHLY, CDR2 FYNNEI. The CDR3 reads CASNVGGSGGAGNEQFF. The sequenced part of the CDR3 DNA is TGTGCCAGCAATGTTGGCGGTAGCGGGGGGGCCGGGAATGAG.

The CDR3 here is CASSRWDRSNEQFF. The part of the CDR3 DNA that was read is TGTGCCAGCAGCAGGTGGGACAGGAGCAATGAG. The rearrangement links TRBV5-4 to TRBJ2-1; 8 positions agree with TRBD1. The CDR3 end lies 3 residues beyond the end of the read and is filled in from the germline J gene. Germline CDR1 is SGHNT and CDR2 is YYREEE (reference sequence). The CDR3 is made up of 14 amino acids. V lost 4 bases, J lost 6 bases, and 6 bases stayed unmatched.

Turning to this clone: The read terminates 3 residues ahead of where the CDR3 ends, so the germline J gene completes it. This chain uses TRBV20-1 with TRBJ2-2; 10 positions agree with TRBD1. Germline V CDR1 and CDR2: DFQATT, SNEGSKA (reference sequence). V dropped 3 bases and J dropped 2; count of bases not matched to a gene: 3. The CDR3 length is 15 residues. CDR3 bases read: TGCAGTGCTAGGACAGGGGGCGGAAACACCGGGGAG. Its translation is CSARTGGGNTGE. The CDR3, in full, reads CSARTGGGNTGELFF.

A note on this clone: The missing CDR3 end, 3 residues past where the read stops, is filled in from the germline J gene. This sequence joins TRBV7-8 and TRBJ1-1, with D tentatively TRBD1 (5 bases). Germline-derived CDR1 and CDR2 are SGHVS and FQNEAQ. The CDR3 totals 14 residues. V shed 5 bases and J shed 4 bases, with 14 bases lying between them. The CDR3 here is CASSLGVWATEAFF. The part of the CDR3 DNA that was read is TGTGCCAGCAGCCTAGGGGTTTGGGCCACTGAA.

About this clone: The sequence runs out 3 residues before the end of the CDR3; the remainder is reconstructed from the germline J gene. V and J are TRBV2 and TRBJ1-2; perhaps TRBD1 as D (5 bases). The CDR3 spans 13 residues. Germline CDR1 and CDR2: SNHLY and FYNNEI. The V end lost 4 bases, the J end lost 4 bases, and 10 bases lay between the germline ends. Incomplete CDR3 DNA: TGTGCCAGCAGTGCTGGGGCAGGCTATGGC. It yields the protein CASSAGAGYG. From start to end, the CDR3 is CASSAGAGYGYTF.

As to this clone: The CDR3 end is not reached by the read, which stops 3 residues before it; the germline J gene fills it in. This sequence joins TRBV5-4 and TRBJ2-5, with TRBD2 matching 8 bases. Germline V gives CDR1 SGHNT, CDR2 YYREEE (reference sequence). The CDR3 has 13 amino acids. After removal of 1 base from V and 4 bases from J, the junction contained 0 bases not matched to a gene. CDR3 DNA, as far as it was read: TGTGCCAGCAGCTTGACTAGCGGAGAGACC. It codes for CASSLTSGET. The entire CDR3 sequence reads CASSLTSGETQYF.

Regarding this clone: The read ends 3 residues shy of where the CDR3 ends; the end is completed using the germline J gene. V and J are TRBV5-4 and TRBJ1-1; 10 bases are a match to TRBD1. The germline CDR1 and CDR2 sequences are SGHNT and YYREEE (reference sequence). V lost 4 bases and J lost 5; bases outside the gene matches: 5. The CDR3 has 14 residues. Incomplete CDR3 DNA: TGTGCCAGCAGCGGAAGGACAGGGGGAACTGAA. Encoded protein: CASSGRTGGTE. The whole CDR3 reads CASSGRTGGTEAFF.

The CDR3: CASSSLAGGLYEQYF. Incomplete CDR3 DNA: TGTGCCAGCAGCTCACTAGCGGGGGGCCTCTACGAG. The chain recombines TRBV5-6 with TRBJ2-7; 12 nucleotides agree with TRBD2. Read data end 3 residues before the CDR3 end; the end is taken from the germline J gene. The CDR3 has 15 residues. Germline CDR1 is SGHDT and CDR2 is YYEEEE. J was trimmed by 3 bases and V by 3 bases; bases with no gene match: 4.

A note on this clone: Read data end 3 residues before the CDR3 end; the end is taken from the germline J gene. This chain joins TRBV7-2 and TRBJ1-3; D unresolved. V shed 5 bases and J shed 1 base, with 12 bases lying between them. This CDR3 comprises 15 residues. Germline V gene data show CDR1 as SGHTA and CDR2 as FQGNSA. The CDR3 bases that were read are TGTGCCAGCAGCCTTGGGCCGGGGTCTGGAAACACC. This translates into CASSLGPGSGNT. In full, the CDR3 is CASSLGPGSGNTIYF.

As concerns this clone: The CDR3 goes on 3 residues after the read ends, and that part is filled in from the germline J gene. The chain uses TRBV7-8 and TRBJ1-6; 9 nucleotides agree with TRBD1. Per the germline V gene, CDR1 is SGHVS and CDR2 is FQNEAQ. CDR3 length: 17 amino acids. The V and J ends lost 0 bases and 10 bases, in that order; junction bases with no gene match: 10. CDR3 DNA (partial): TGTGCCAGCAGCTTAGCATTGGGACAGGGTGGTACCTCACCC. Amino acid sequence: CASSLALGQGGTSP. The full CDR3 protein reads CASSLALGQGGTSPLHF. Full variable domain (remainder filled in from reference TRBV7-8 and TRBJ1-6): GAGVSQSPRYKVAKRGQDVALRCDPISGHVSLFWYQQALGQGPEFLTYFQNEAQLDKSGLPSDRFFAERPEGSVSTLKIQRTQQEDSAVYLCASSLALGQGGTSPLHFGNGTRLTVT.

CDR3 DNA (partial): TGTGCCAGCAGCCACGGGGGGGATGAG. Encoded protein: CASSHGGDE. The entire CDR3 protein reads CASSHGGDEQFF. The V and J genes are TRBV28 and TRBJ2-1, with 8 bases matching TRBD2. The CDR3 end is not reached by the read, which stops 3 residues before it; the germline J gene fills it in. CDR3 size: 12 residues. Germline V gene sequence: CDR1 MDHEN, CDR2 SYDVKM. The J segment lost 8 bases and the V segment lost 6 bases, leaving 3 bases of the junction unmatched.

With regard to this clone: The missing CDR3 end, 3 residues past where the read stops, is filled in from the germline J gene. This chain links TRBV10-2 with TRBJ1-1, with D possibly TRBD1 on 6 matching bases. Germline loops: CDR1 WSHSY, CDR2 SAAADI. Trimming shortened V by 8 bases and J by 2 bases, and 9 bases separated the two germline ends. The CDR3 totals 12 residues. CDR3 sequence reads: CASRTANTEAFF. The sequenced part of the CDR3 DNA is TGCGCCAGCCGGACAGCTAACACTGAA.

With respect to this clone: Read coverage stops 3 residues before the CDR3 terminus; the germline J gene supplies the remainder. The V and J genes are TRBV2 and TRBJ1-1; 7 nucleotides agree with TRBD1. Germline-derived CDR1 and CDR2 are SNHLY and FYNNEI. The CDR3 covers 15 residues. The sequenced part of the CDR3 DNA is TGTGCCAGCAGTGTGAACAGGGGTGAGAGTGAGGGA. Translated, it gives CASSVNRGESEG. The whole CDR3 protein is CASSVNRGESEGAFF.

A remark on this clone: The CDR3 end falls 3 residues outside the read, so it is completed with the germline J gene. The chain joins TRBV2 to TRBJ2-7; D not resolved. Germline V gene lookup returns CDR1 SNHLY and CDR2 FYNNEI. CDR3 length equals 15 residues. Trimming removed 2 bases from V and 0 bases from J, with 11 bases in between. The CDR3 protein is CASSEPRSISYEQYF. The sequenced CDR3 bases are TGTGCCAGCAGTGAACCGCGGAGCATCTCCTACGAG.

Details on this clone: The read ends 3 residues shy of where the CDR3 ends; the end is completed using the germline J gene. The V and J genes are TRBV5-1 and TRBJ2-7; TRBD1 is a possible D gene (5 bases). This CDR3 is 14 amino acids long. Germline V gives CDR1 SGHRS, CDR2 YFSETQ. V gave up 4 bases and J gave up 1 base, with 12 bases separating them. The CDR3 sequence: CASSLSRQSYEQYF. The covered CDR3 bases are TGCGCCAGCAGCCTATCCCGACAGTCCTACGAG.

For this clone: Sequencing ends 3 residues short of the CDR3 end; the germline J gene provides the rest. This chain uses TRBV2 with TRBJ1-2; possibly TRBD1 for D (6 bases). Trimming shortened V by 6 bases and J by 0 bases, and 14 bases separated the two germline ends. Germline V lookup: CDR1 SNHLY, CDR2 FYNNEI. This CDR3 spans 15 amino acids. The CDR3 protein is CASRQGTTSNYGYTF. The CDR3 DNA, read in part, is TGTGCCAGCAGGCAGGGGACAACCTCTAACTATGGC.

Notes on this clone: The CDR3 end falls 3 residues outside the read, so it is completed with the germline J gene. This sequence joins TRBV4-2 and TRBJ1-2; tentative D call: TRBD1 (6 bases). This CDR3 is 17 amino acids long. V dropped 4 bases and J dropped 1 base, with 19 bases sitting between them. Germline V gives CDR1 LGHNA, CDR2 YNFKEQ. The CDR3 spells CASSPETGYPNNYGYTF. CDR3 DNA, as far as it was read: TGTGCCAGCAGCCCGGAGACAGGTTACCCTAATAACTATGGC.

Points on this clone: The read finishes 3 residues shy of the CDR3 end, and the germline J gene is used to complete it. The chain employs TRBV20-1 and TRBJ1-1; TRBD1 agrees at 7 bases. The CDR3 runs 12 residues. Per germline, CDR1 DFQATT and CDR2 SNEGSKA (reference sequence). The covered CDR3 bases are TGCAGTGCTAGAGACAGGGGGGCCGAA. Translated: CSARDRGAE. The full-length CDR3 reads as CSARDRGAEAFF.

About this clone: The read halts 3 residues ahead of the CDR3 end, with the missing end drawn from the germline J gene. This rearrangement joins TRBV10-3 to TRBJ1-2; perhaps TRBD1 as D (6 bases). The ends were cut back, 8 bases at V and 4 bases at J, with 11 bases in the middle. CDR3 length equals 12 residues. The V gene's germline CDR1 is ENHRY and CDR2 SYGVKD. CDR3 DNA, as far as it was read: TGTGCCATCCACAGGGAGGGCTATGGC. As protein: CAIHREGYG. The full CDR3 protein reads CAIHREGYGYTF.

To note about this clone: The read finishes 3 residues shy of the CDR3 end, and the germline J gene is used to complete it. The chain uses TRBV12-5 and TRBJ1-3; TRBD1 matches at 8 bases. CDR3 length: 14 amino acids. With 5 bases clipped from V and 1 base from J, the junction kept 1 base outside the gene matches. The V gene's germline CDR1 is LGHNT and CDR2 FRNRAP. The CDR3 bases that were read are TGTGCTAGTGGTCGGGACAGGTCTGGAAACACC. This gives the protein CASGRDRSGNT. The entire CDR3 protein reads CASGRDRSGNTIYF.

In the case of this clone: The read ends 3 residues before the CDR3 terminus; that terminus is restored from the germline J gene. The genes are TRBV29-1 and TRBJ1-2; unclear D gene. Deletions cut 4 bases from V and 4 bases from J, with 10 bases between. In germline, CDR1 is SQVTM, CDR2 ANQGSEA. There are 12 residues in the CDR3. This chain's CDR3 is CSVVRVGYGYTF. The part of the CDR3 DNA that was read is TGCAGCGTTGTCCGGGTCGGCTATGGC.

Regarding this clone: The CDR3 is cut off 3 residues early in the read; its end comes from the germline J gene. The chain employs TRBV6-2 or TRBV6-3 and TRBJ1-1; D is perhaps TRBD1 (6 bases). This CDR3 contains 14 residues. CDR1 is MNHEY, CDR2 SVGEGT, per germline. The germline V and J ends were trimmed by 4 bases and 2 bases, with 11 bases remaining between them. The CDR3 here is CASSLTGENTEAFF. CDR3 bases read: TGTGCCAGCAGTTTGACAGGCGAAAACACTGAA.

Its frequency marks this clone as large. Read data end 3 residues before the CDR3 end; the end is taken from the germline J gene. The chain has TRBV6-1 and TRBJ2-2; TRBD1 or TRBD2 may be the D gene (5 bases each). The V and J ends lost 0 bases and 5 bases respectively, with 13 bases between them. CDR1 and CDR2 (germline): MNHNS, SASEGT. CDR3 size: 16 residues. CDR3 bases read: TGTGCCAGCAGTGAAGCCCGAGGGGCCGGTACCGGGGAG. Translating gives CASSEARGAGTGE. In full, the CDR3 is CASSEARGAGTGELFF.

The CDR3 protein is CSVEEFGGSAKNIQYF. The sequenced part of the CDR3 DNA is TGCAGCGTTGAAGAGTTCGGGGGATCGGCCAAAAACATT. The rearrangement joins TRBV29-1 to TRBJ2-4; weak D call: TRBD2 (6 bases). The read is 3 residues too short to cover the CDR3 end, so that end is filled in from the germline J gene. Trimming left V 0 bases short and J 1 base short, with 13 bases between. The germline CDR1 and CDR2 sequences are SQVTM and ANQGSEA. There are 16 residues in the CDR3.

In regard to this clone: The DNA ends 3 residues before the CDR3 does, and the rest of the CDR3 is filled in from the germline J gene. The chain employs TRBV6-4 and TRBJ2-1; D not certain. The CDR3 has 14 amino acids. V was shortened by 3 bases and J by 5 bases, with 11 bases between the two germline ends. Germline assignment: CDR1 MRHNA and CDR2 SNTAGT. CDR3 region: CASSEGRIHNEQFF. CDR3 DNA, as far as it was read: TGTGCCAGCAGTGAGGGCAGGATTCACAATGAG.

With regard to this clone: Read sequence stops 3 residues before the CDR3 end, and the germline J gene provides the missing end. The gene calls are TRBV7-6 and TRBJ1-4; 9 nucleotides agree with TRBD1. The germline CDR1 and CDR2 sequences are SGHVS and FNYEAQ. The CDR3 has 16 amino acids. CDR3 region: CASSWGKGQGGHELFF. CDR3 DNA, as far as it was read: TGTGCCAGCAGCTGGGGGAAGGGACAGGGCGGTCATGAA.

CDR3 protein: CASSLGVRGTDTQYF. Partial CDR3 DNA: TGTGCCAGCAGCCTTGGTGTTAGGGGCACAGATACG. The chain carries TRBV14 and TRBJ2-3; unclear D gene. The read terminates 3 residues before the CDR3 end, so the remaining end is supplied by the germline J gene. The CDR3 is made up of 15 amino acids. Germline CDR1 and CDR2: SGHDN and FVKESK. V lost 4 bases and J lost 1, with 12 bases in between.